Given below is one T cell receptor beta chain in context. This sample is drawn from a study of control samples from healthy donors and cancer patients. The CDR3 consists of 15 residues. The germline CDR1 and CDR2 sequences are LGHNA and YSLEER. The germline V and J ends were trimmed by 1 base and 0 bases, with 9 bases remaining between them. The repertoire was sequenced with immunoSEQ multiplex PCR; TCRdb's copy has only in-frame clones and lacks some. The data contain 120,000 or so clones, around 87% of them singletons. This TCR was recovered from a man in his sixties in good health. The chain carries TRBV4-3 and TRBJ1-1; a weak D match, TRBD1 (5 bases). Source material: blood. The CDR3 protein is CASSQGTRVNTEAFF. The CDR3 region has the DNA TGCGCCAGCAGCCAAGGGACAAGGGTGAACACTGAAGCTTTCTTT.